This TCR beta chain was retrieved from a study of blood T cell repertoires in COVID-19. V gave up 6 bases and J gave up 5 bases; unmatched junction bases: 10. The CDR3 spans 14 residues. Germline assignment: CDR1 SQVTM and CDR2 ANQGSEA. The repertoire was sequenced with immunoSEQ multiplex PCR; TCRdb's copy has only in-frame clones and lacks some. The sample includes 320,000 or so clones, approximately 91% of them seen just once. This clonotype originated in a man aged 55 to 70 who had recovered from COVID-19. The chain couples TRBV29-1 to TRBJ2-5, with TRBD1 identical over 9 bases. The specimen sequenced was PBMCs or T cells enriched from blood (not recorded which). The CDR3 loop is CSVDRGGPRETQYF. CDR3 in DNA: TGCAGCGTAGACAGGGGGGGGCCCCGGGAGACCCAGTACTTC.